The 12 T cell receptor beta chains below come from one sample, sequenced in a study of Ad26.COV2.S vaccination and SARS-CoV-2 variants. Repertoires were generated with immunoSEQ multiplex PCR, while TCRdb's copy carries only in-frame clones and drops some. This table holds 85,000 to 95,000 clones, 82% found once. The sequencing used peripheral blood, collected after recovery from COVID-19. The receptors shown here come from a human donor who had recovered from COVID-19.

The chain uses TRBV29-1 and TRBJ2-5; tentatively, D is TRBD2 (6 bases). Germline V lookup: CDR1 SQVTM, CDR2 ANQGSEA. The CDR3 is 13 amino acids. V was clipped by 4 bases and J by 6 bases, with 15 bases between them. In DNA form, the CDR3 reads TGCAGCGTTGGGACTATTGCTGTGAAGACCCAGTACTTC. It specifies CSVGTIAVKTQYF.

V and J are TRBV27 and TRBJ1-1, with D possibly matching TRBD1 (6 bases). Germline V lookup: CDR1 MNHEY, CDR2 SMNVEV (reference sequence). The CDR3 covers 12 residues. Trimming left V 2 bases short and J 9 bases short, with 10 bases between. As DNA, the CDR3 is TGTGCCAGCAGTTTAAGGGGGTCGCAAGCTTTCTTT. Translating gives CASSLRGSQAFF.

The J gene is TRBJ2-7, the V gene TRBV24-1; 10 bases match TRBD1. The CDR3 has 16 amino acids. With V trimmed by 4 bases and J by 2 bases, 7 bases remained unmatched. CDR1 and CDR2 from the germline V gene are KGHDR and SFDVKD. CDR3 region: CATSDRGTGEAYEQYF. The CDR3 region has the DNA TGTGCCACCAGTGACCGGGGGACAGGGGAAGCCTACGAGCAGTACTTC.

This CDR3 reads CASIPAWTEAFF. The CDR3 DNA reads as TGTGCCAGCATACCGGCTTGGACTGAAGCTTTCTTT. The chain combines TRBV12-3 or TRBV12-4 with TRBJ1-1; no definite D call. This CDR3 has 12 amino acids. The V end lost 7 bases, the J end lost 5 bases, and 11 bases lay between the germline ends.

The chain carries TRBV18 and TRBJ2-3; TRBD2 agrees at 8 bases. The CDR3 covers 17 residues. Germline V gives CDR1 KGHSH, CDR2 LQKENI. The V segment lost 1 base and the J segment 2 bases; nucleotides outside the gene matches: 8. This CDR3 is CASSPRASGLSTDTQYF. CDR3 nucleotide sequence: TGTGCCAGCTCACCACGGGCTAGCGGGTTGTCCACAGATACGCAGTATTTT. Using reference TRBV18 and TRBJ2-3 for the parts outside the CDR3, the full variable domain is NAGVMQNPRHLVRRRGQEARLRCSPMKGHSHVYWYRQLPEEGLKFMVYLQKENIIDESGMPKERFSAEFPKEGPSILRIQQVVRGDSAAYFCASSPRASGLSTDTQYFGPGTRLTVL.

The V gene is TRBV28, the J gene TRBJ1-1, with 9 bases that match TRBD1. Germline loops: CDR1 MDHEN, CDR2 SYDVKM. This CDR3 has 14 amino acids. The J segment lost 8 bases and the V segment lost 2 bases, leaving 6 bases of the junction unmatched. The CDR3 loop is CASSLRRTGAEAFF. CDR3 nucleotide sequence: TGTGCCAGCAGTTTACGACGGACAGGGGCCGAAGCTTTCTTT.

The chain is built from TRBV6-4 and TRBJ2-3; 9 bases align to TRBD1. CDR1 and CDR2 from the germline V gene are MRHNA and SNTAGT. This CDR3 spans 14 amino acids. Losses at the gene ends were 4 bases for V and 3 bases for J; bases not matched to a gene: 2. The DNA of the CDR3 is TGTGCCAGCAGTGCGGGGACAGGGACAGATACGCAGTATTTT. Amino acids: CASSAGTGTDTQYF.

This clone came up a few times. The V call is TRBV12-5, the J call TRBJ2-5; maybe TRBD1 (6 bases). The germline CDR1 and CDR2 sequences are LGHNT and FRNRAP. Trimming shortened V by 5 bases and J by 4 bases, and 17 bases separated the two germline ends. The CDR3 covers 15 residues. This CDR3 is CASGPPGRGLETQYF. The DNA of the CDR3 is TGTGCTAGTGGTCCCCCAGGAAGGGGGTTAGAGACCCAGTACTTC. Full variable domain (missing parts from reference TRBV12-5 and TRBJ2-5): DARVTQTPRHKVTEMGQEVTMRCQPILGHNTVFWYRQTMMQGLELLAYFRNRAPLDDSGMPKDRFSAEMPDATLATLKIQPSEPRDSAVYFCASGPPGRGLETQYFGPGTRLLVL.

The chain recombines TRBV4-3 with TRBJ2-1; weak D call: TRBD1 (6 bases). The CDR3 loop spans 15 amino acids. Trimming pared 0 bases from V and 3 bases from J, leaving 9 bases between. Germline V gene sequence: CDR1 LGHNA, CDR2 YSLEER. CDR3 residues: CASSQEGGDYNEQFF. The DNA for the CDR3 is TGCGCCAGCAGCCAAGAAGGGGGTGACTACAATGAGCAGTTCTTC.

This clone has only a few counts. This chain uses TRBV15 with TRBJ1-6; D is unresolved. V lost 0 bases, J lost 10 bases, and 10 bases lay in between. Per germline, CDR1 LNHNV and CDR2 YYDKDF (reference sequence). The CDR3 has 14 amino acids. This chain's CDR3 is CATSRDDPLSPLHF. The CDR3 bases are TGTGCCACCAGCAGAGATGATCCCTTATCACCCCTCCACTTT.

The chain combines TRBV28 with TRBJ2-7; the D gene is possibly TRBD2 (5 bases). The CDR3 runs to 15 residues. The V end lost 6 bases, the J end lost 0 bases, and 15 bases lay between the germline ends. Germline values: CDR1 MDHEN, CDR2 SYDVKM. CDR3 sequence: CASRSTLGSSYEQYF. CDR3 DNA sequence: TGTGCCAGCAGATCAACTTTGGGGAGCTCCTACGAGCAGTACTTC.

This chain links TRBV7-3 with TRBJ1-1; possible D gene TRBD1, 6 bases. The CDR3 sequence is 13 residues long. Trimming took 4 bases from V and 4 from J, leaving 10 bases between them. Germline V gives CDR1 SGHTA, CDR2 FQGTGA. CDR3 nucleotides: TGTGCCAGCAGCTCACAGGGTAGCACTGAAGCTTTCTTT. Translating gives CASSSQGSTEAFF.